This TCR beta chain was sequenced in a study of shared T cell receptors in the human thymus. Profiled with immunoSEQ multiplex PCR; TCRdb holds only in-frame clones, not every one. This table has hundreds of thousands of clones, around 78% appearing once. The CDR3 extends over 17 amino acids. Germline V CDR1 and CDR2: SGHNT, YYREEE (reference sequence). V lost 4 bases to trimming and J lost 0 bases; unmatched junction nucleotides: 8. The data also belong to a second study, concerning human thymus T cells. This second report adds: Seemingly biased V and J gene usage marked thymic and blood repertoires. Related research found strongly overlapping thymic repertoires in unrelated individuals.

This clonotype was sampled from a boy younger than two with a congenital heart defect. The source material was thymocytes. The chain is built from TRBV5-4 and TRBJ2-1, with TRBD2 matching 9 bases. The DNA of the CDR3 is TGTGCCAGCAGCCCGAGACTAGCGGAAAGCTCCTACAATGAGCAGTTCTTC. Translated: CASSPRLAESSYNEQFF.